These 32 T cell receptor beta chains originate from one sample sequenced in a study of control samples from healthy donors and cancer patients. Only in-frame clones appear in the TCRdb table, and some are missing; sequencing was by immunoSEQ multiplex PCR. The table lists approximately 82,000 clones, over 75% of them singletons. The sample was blood. The receptors were gathered from a man aged 50 or older in good health.

In this sample, this clone turned up once. This chain connects TRBV5-5 to TRBJ1-2, with D unresolved. The germline gives CDR1 SGHKS, CDR2 YYEKEE (reference sequence). V lost 4 bases, J lost 7 bases, and 17 bases lay in between. The CDR3 runs to 14 residues. CDR3: CASSPNVPGGGYTF. CDR3 DNA sequence: TGTGCCAGCAGCCCGAATGTCCCAGGTGGTGGCTACACCTTC. The full variable domain, completed using reference TRBV5-5 and TRBJ1-2, is DAGVTQSPTHLIKTRGQQVTLRCSPISGHKSVSWYQQVLGQGPQFIFQYYEKEERGRGNFPDRFSARQFPNYSSELNVNALLLGDSALYLCASSPNVPGGGYTFGSGTRLTVV.

The chain employs TRBV7-8 and TRBJ2-7; TRBD1 matches at 8 bases. Germline assignment: CDR1 SGHVS and CDR2 FQNEAQ. The trim removed 5 bases at V and 2 bases at J, leaving 8 bases unmatched. The CDR3 is 15 amino acids. The CDR3 DNA follows: TGTGCCAGCAGCCCGCAGGGCAGGGGGCCCTACGAGCAGTACTTC. Protein product: CASSPQGRGPYEQYF.

The chain is built from TRBV7-8 and TRBJ1-2; TRBD1 agrees at 8 bases. CDR3 length: 13 residues. Trimming cost V 5 bases and J 5 bases; bases outside gene matches: 4. Germline CDR1 and CDR2: SGHVS and FQNEAQ. The CDR3 region is CASSLDRGYGYTF. The DNA for the CDR3 is TGTGCCAGCAGCCTTGACAGGGGTTATGGCTACACCTTC.

The V call is TRBV7-3, the J call TRBJ2-1; 10 bases are a match to TRBD1. This CDR3 has 14 residues. The trim removed 4 bases at V and 5 bases at J, leaving 2 bases unmatched. Germline V gene lookup returns CDR1 SGHTA and CDR2 FQGTGA. Here the CDR3 DNA reads TGTGCCAGCAGCTCCGGACAGGGGGACAATGAGCAGTTCTTC. The encoded protein is CASSSGQGDNEQFF. The whole variable domain, remainder taken from reference TRBV7-3 and TRBJ2-1, is GAGVSQTPSNKVTEKGKYVELRCDPISGHTALYWYRQSLGQGPEFLIYFQGTGAADDSGLPNDRFFAVRPEGSVSTLKIQRTERGDSAVYLCASSSGQGDNEQFFGPGTRLTVL.

This clone has only a few counts. This rearrangement joins TRBV21-1 to TRBJ1-1. TRBV21-1 is described as a pseudogene. CDR3 length equals 12 residues. CDR3 loop: CASSNRDAEAFF. The CDR3 DNA reads as TGTGCCAGCAGCAACCGGGACGCTGAAGCTTTCTTT.

CDR3 region: CASSLGANEKLFF. The CDR3 coding sequence is TGTGCCAGCAGCTTAGGAGCTAATGAAAAACTGTTTTTT. This chain uses TRBV7-7 with TRBJ1-4; no clear D. The length of the CDR3 is 13 residues. V was shortened by 1 base and J by 3 bases, with 3 bases between the two germline ends. The germline gives CDR1 SSHAT, CDR2 FNYEAQ (reference sequence).

The chain links TRBV7-2 to TRBJ1-2; TRBD1 matches at 7 bases. Germline loops: CDR1 SGHTA, CDR2 FQGNSA. Trimming took 5 bases from V and 0 from J; bases not matched to a gene: 3. The CDR3 has 14 amino acids. The CDR3 DNA is TGTGCCAGCAGCCAAGGGACAGCTAACTATGGCTACACCTTC. Protein: CASSQGTANYGYTF. The full variable domain, completed using reference TRBV7-2 and TRBJ1-2, is GAGVSQSPSNKVTEKGKDVELRCDPISGHTALYWYRQSLGQGLEFLIYFQGNSAPDKSGLPSDRFSAERTGGSVSTLTIQRTQQEDSAVYLCASSQGTANYGYTFGSGTRLTVV.

This clone appeared once. The V and J genes are TRBV19 and TRBJ1-5, with TRBD1 identical over 7 bases. V dropped 5 bases and J dropped 3; count of bases not matched to a gene: 10. The germline gives CDR1 LNHDA, CDR2 SQIVND (reference sequence). The CDR3 has 16 residues. The CDR3 region has the DNA TGTGCCAGTAGTCCACGACCGGGACAGATCAATCAGCCCCAGCATTTT. Translation gives CASSPRPGQINQPQHF. Based on the CDR3 plus reference TRBV19 and TRBJ1-5, the full variable domain is DGGITQSPKYLFRKEGQNVTLSCEQNLNHDAMYWYRQDPGQGLRLIYYSQIVNDFQKGDIAEGYSVSREKKESFPLTVTSAQKNPTAFYLCASSPRPGQINQPQHFGDGTRLSIL.

The gene calls are TRBV3-1 (or the pseudogene TRBV3-2) and TRBJ2-3; 9 positions match TRBD2. Looked up from germline, CDR1 is LGHDT and CDR2 is YNNKEL (reference sequence). With 8 bases clipped from V and 2 bases from J, the junction kept 5 bases outside the gene matches. There are 14 residues in the CDR3. The CDR3 DNA reads TGTGCCAGCGGGGTAGCGGGAGACACAGATACGCAGTATTTT. Amino acids: CASGVAGDTDTQYF.

This clone was recorded once. This chain joins TRBV18 and TRBJ2-2, with D uncertain. The CDR3 sequence is 13 residues long. V lost 5 bases, J lost 3 bases, and 7 bases lay in between. Germline loops: CDR1 KGHSH, CDR2 LQKENI. CDR3 in amino acids: CASSRQDTGELFF. The CDR3 coding sequence is TGTGCCAGCTCAAGGCAAGACACCGGGGAGCTGTTTTTT.

The rearrangement links TRBV5-1 to TRBJ1-2; a possible D gene is TRBD1 (5 bases). Trimming took 3 bases from V and 5 from J, leaving 17 bases between them. This CDR3 has 15 residues. Per the germline V gene, CDR1 is SGHRS and CDR2 is YFSETQ. The CDR3 DNA follows: TGCGCCAGCAGCTGGGGGACCGCACGGGAATATGGCTACACCTTC. Protein product: CASSWGTAREYGYTF.

This clone has just one count. The chain uses TRBV11-1 and TRBJ2-5; TRBD2 matches at 7 bases. With V trimmed by 5 bases and J by 1 base, 7 bases remained unmatched. CDR1 SGHAT and CDR2 FQDESV come from the germline V gene (reference sequence). The CDR3 extends over 15 amino acids. This CDR3 is CASSTQRTSQETQYF. The DNA for the CDR3 is TGTGCCAGCAGCACTCAACGGACTAGCCAAGAGACCCAGTACTTC.

This rearrangement joins TRBV10-1 to TRBJ2-7; 14 bases match TRBD2. The CDR3 runs 18 residues. V was pared by 0 bases and J by 4 bases, with 8 bases of the junction left unmatched. Germline-derived CDR1 and CDR2 are WNHNN and SYGVQD (reference sequence). The CDR3 reads CASSESVPTSGRGYEQYF. The CDR3 DNA sequence: TGCGCCAGCAGTGAGTCCGTTCCGACTAGCGGGAGGGGATACGAGCAGTACTTC.

The chain combines TRBV2 with TRBJ2-3; no clear D. The V gene's germline CDR1 is SNHLY and CDR2 FYNNEI. CDR3 size: 15 residues. Trimming cost V 2 bases and J 0 bases, with 9 bases left between them. The CDR3 sequence is CASSERLASTDTQYF. CDR3 nucleotides: TGTGCCAGCAGTGAAAGGCTCGCTAGCACAGATACGCAGTATTTT.

The genes are TRBV3-1 (or the pseudogene TRBV3-2) and TRBJ2-2; weak D call: TRBD2 (6 bases). V lost 9 bases and J 7 bases, leaving 12 bases between the germline ends. Germline V gene lookup returns CDR1 LGHDT and CDR2 YNNKEL (reference sequence). CDR3 length equals 12 residues. The DNA for the CDR3 is TGTGCCAGGTCTAGCGACAACGGGGAGCTGTTTTTT. It specifies CARSSDNGELFF.

This chain connects TRBV2 to TRBJ2-3; D unresolved. V dropped 11 bases and J dropped 0 bases, with 15 bases sitting between them. CDR1 SNHLY and CDR2 FYNNEI come from the germline V gene. The CDR3 totals 14 residues. CDR3 DNA: TGTGCCTCTAACCCCGGCCCAAGCACAGATACGCAGTATTTT. This sequence encodes CASNPGPSTDTQYF.

This chain joins TRBV23-1 and TRBJ1-3; the match to TRBD1 covers 10 bases. TRBV23-1 is known as an ORF, though its function is uncertain. This CDR3 has 16 residues. V lost 0 bases and J lost 9; bases outside the gene matches: 8. The CDR3 sequence is CASSQSGQGSFFTIYF. CDR3 DNA sequence: TGCGCCAGCAGTCAATCGGGACAGGGGTCTTTTTTCACCATATATTTT.

The chain joins TRBV11-2 to TRBJ1-5; D call uncertain. With 5 bases removed from V and 5 bases from J, the gap between germline ends came to 13 bases. Germline V CDR1 and CDR2: SGHAT, FQNNGV. This CDR3 is 14 amino acids long. This chain's CDR3 is CASSQGLNDQPQHF. Written as DNA, the CDR3 is TGTGCCAGCAGCCAAGGGTTGAACGATCAGCCCCAGCATTTT. The full variable domain, its missing parts supplied by reference TRBV11-2 and TRBJ1-5, is EAGVAQSPRYKIIEKRQSVAFWCNPISGHATLYWYQQILGQGPKLLIQFQNNGVVDDSQLPKDRFSAERLKGVDSTLKIQPAKLEDSAVYLCASSQGLNDQPQHFGDGTRLSIL.

The gene calls are TRBV9 and TRBJ2-3; TRBD2 might be the D (6 bases). CDR3 length: 15 amino acids. V lost 2 bases, J lost 6 bases, and 16 bases lay in between. Per the germline V gene, CDR1 is SGDLS and CDR2 is YYNGEE. CDR3 residues: CASSVLSSGPDTQYF. The CDR3 DNA reads as TGTGCCAGCAGCGTTCTTAGTAGCGGCCCGGATACGCAGTATTTT.

The V call is TRBV7-2, the J call TRBJ2-1, with D unresolved. Trimming pared 5 bases from V and 7 bases from J, leaving 15 bases between. Germline CDR1 is SGHTA and CDR2 is FQGNSA. The CDR3 is made up of 14 amino acids. CDR3 coding DNA: TGTGCCAGCAGCATGGCCCTGCTAGGGAATGAGCAGTTCTTC. It encodes CASSMALLGNEQFF.

The genes are TRBV2 and TRBJ2-4; perhaps D is TRBD1 or TRBD2 (7 bases each). The CDR3 spans 15 residues. V was shortened by 5 bases and J by 3 bases, with 14 bases between the two germline ends. CDR1 is SNHLY and CDR2 is FYNNEI in the germline V gene. The CDR3 DNA is TGTGCCAGCAGTAAAGACAGGGAGGGCAAAAACATTCAGTACTTC. It encodes CASSKDREGKNIQYF.

This clone was counted a single time. A read error may account for a junction end that differs from germline. The V gene is TRBV2, the J gene TRBJ2-1; 13 bases are a match to TRBD2. Germline lookup yields CDR1 SNHLY and CDR2 FYNNEI. The CDR3 is 15 residues long. The CDR3 nucleotides are TGTGCTAGCAAAGGACTAGCGGGAGCGGGCAATGAGCAGTTCTTC. Encoded protein: CASKGLAGAGNEQFF. Filled out from reference TRBV2 and TRBJ2-1, the complete variable domain reads EPEVTQTPSHQVTQMGQEVILRCVPISNHLYFYWYRQILGQKVEFLVSFYNNEISEKSEIFDDQFSVERPDGSNFTLKIRSTKLEDSAMYFCASKGLAGAGNEQFFGPGTRLTVL.

The chain recombines TRBV2 with TRBJ2-3; tentative D call: TRBD2 (6 bases). Germline V gives CDR1 SNHLY, CDR2 FYNNEI. Trimming stripped 5 bases from V and 0 bases from J, with 12 bases between. The CDR3 length is 15 residues. The chain's CDR3 is CASSSGTHSTDTQYF. The CDR3 DNA follows: TGTGCCAGCAGTTCCGGGACTCATAGCACAGATACGCAGTATTTT.

This rearrangement joins TRBV29-1 to TRBJ1-1; no clear D. The V and J ends lost 4 bases and 2 bases respectively, with 23 bases between them. The CDR3 length is 17 residues. The germline CDR1 and CDR2 sequences are SQVTM and ANQGSEA. The CDR3 reads CSVVRSVSLSSNTEAFF. The CDR3, as DNA: TGCAGCGTTGTAAGATCCGTGTCTCTGAGTTCAAACACTGAAGCTTTCTTT.

V and J are TRBV10-2 and TRBJ1-2; 7 nucleotides agree with TRBD1. Per the germline V gene, CDR1 is WSHSY and CDR2 is SAAADI. With 3 bases clipped from V and 7 bases from J, the junction kept 8 bases outside the gene matches. The CDR3 loop spans 14 amino acids. CDR3 loop: CASSEPQGRGGYTF. In DNA form, the CDR3 reads TGCGCCAGCAGTGAACCACAGGGGCGGGGTGGCTACACCTTC.

V usage is TRBV4-3 and J usage is TRBJ2-1; no firm D call. V lost 4 bases and J 1 base, leaving 11 bases between the germline ends. The length of the CDR3 is 15 residues. In germline, CDR1 is LGHNA, CDR2 YSLEER. The CDR3 spells CASSLNTGSYNEQFF. CDR3 DNA sequence: TGCGCCAGCAGCCTAAATACCGGTTCCTACAATGAGCAGTTCTTC.

The chain is built from TRBV2 and TRBJ2-7; D is perhaps TRBD1 or TRBD2 (5 bases each). Germline-derived CDR1 and CDR2 are SNHLY and FYNNEI. V dropped 5 bases and J dropped 2 bases, with 13 bases sitting between them. The CDR3 has 14 residues. The CDR3, as DNA: TGTGCCAGCAGTTCGGGGACGGGGCCCTACGAGCAGTACTTC. It yields the protein CASSSGTGPYEQYF.

The CDR3 protein is CASSPRRTGGNQPQHF. The CDR3 DNA follows: TGTGCCAGCAGCCCCCGACGGACAGGCGGGAATCAGCCCCAGCATTTT. The chain carries TRBV7-8 and TRBJ1-5; 7 positions match TRBD1. The CDR3 has 16 residues. With 5 bases clipped from V and 4 bases from J, the junction kept 11 bases outside the gene matches. Germline values: CDR1 SGHVS, CDR2 FQNEAQ.

In this sample, this clone turned up once. The chain employs TRBV4-3 and TRBJ2-7; 8 nucleotides line up with TRBD1. Germline CDR1 reads LGHNA; CDR2 reads YSLEER. J gave up 3 bases and V 0 bases, and 4 bases lay outside the gene matches. CDR3 length equals 15 residues. In DNA, the CDR3 is TGCGCCAGCAGCCAAGAGTGGACAGGGTTCTACGAGCAGTACTTC. This codes for CASSQEWTGFYEQYF.

This sequence joins TRBV11-2 and TRBJ2-1; the match to TRBD2 covers 9 bases. V lost 1 base to trimming and J lost 6 bases; unmatched junction nucleotides: 4. CDR1 and CDR2 (germline): SGHAT, FQNNGV. The CDR3 runs 15 residues. Here the CDR3 reads CASSLVAGGLNEQFF. Here the CDR3 DNA reads TGTGCCAGCAGCTTAGTTGCGGGAGGGCTCAATGAGCAGTTCTTC.

This clone was counted between two and nine times. This sequence joins TRBV5-4 and TRBJ2-2; TRBD1 agrees at 9 bases. The V and J ends lost 4 bases and 1 base, in that order; junction bases with no gene match: 2. The CDR3 covers 15 residues. Germline-derived CDR1 and CDR2 are SGHNT and YYREEE (reference sequence). The CDR3 DNA reads as TGTGCCAGCAGCCGGGGACAGGGGAACACCGGGGAGCTGTTTTTT. This sequence encodes CASSRGQGNTGELFF.

A few counts support this clone. The J gene is TRBJ2-3, the V gene TRBV7-9, with D uncertain. CDR1 is SEHNR and CDR2 is FQNEAQ in the germline V gene (reference sequence). V dropped 3 bases and J dropped 2 bases, with 12 bases sitting between them. The CDR3 spans 15 residues. DNA of the CDR3: TGTGCCAGCAGCTTCGGGCAGGAGATCACAGATACGCAGTATTTT. Translating gives CASSFGQEITDTQYF.